This TCR beta chain was captured in a study of blood T cell repertoires in COVID-19 (dated by TCRdb to about 2020). Context from the whole study: Samples covering the acute and convalescent phases of COVID-19 were provided by collaborators in the United States, Italy and Spain. HLA class I and class II types, where available, came from metadata supplied by the sample provider rather than from assay-based typing. The dataset comprised deeply sampled blood TCRbeta repertoires from subjects exposed to, actively infected with, or recovered from COVID-19. The prospective study material was composed of cDNA or gDNA derived from T cells, B-cell-depleted T cells, or PBMCs. Samples were obtained from the ongoing ImmuneRACE study (first 160 participants) and from roughly 1,300 subjects provided by 6 global collaborators. The sample metadata nearly always contained a de-identified subject ID, COVID-19 status, age in years and sex. A freely available public database, intended as a resource for researchers studying the immune response to SARS-CoV-2, is where the repertoires were released. Points the paper makes about the study in general: The quantity of clinical and demographic metadata differed by source and by participant and was supplied without curation.

Whole blood was collected in K2EDTA tubes by collaborating institutions according to the institutions' own protocols. For TCRbeta analysis, collaborators shipped samples as frozen whole blood, isolated PBMCs, or DNA extracted from either of those sample types. As to this clone: The clone's antigen remains unknown. It has no much larger one-base neighbor in the sample; base qualities were not kept.

From cysteine to phenylalanine, the CDR3 is 14 amino acids long. Only the CDR3 portion is preserved as DNA: 42 bases, with reading frame beginning at the first base. The immunoSEQ Assay, a bias-controlled multiplex PCR, was used to amplify TCRbeta CDR3 regions from genomic DNA. The study's own analysis went as follows. Nucleated cell counts per sample were estimated from amplification of reference gene primers within the assay. To quantify the absolute abundance of each unique TCRbeta CDR3 rearrangement, sequence reads were collapsed and filtered. For each sample, productive Simpson clonality was calculated by taking the square root of Simpson's diversity index across productive rearrangements. Here the immuneACCESS table is served through TCRdb, limited to in-frame sequences with V and J called. Missing clones are a known gap in these copies; in checked studies unresolved V genes cover under half, and the rest lacks a known reason. V, J and clone size reflect that table, while D and trimming were determined from the DNA. The sample profile shows fewer than 70,000 clones; 84% of them were found once. The ten largest clones take up 8.8% of the sample.

The sequence links TRBV21-1 to TRBJ2-2; TRBD2 is taken as the D call from the table, unchecked against the DNA. TRBV21-1 counts as a pseudogene. Sequencing was carried out using peripheral blood. This TCR was sampled from a man aged 45-65 years with active COVID-19. The CDR3 corresponds to CARPGRVHTGELFF. The DNA is TGTGCCAGGCCGGGGAGGGTCCACACCGGGGAGCTGTTTTTT.